Detailed here is one T cell receptor beta chain. Its target is unknown. These data originate in a study of T-cell reconstitution after alpha-beta-depleted transplantation in children. The study's findings and limits: TCRbeta diversity was high at day 60 in some patients (a result of surviving recipient T cells and thymic progenitors). Fresh T-cell production supplied most of the T-cell counts and diversity seen one year after transplant. Several hundred expanded graft clones reportedly were the source of alpha-beta T cells about two months after transplant.

The library targeted TCRbeta and was prepared with unique molecular identifiers. MiXCR, applied by TCRdb to the PCR reads, yields one record per CDR3 protein. The table records a few hundred thousand distinct CDR3 sequences, roughly 17% of them present only once. Trimming cost V 7 bases and J 0 bases; bases outside gene matches: 13. The CDR3 contains 16 residues. CDR1 is SQVTM, CDR2 ANQGSEA, per germline. The chain couples TRBV29-1 to TRBJ1-2, with 8 positions matching TRBD1. Sequences were derived from PBMCs, mostly from graft donor cells, sampled 360 days after TCRalphabeta/CD19-depleted stem cell transplant. The TCR comes from a boy in the first two years of life who had a stem cell transplant for Wiskott-Aldrich syndrome, so the T cells may come from the graft donor. The CDR3 DNA reads as TGCAGCGCCCGGACAGGGAAGGGCTTAGCTAACTATGGCTACACCTTC. Amino acid sequence: CSARTGKGLANYGYTF.